This T cell receptor beta chain was documented in a study of shared clonotypes between healthy human individuals. CDR1 and CDR2 from the germline V gene are PRHDT and FYEKMQ (reference sequence). The V end was cut by 5 bases, the J end by 6 bases, with 20 bases between. The CDR3 has 16 residues. Libraries were prepared by immunoSEQ multiplex PCR; TCRdb keeps only in-frame clonotypes and omits some of them. The sample lists fewer than 850,000 clones; about 90% were seen once. The specimen was memory CD8+ T cells from PBMCs. Stated subset: CD45RO+ cells pooled with CCR7-negative TemRA cells. The chain links TRBV13 to TRBJ2-1; D may match TRBD1 or TRBD2 (7 bases each). The source of this sequence is a man aged 18 to 30 in good health. Some clones in this sample may be carry-over from other donors' samples. The CDR3 nucleotides are TGTGCCAGCAGCACTCCGGGGGAGGGGGCAGGCAATGAGCAGTTCTTC. Protein product: CASSTPGEGAGNEQFF.